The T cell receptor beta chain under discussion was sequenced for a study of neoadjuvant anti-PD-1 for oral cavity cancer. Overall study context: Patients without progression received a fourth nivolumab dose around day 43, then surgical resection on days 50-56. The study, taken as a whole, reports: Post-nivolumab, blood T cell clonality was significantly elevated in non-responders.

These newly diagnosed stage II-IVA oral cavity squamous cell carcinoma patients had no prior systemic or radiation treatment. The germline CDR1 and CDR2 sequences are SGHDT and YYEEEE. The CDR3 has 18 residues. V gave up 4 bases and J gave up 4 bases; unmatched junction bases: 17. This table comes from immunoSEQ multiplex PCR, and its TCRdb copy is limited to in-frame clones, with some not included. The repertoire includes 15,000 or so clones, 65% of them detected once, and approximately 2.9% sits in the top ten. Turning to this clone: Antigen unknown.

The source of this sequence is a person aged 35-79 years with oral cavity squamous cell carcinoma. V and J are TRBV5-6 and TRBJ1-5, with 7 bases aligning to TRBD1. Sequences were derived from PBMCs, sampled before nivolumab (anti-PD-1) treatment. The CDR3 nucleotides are TGTGCCAGCAGCCGGGGGTTGGCAATGGGACAGACAAATCAGCCCCAGCATTTT. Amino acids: CASSRGLAMGQTNQPQHF. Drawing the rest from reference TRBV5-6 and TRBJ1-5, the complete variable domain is DAGVTQSPTHLIKTRGQQVTLRCSPKSGHDTVSWYQQALGQGPQFIFQYYEEEERQRGNFPDRFSGHQFPNYSSELNVNALLLGDSALYLCASSRGLAMGQTNQPQHFGDGTRLSIL.